This T cell receptor (beta chain) was recovered during a study of response to subunit inactivated influenza vaccine. TCRdb independently ran MiXCR on the RT-PCR reads; one entry per CDR3 protein. The table lists roughly 790,000 distinct CDR3 sequences, approximately 21% of them singletons. In its sample, this clonotype was seen a few times. Its antigen is not known. The study's findings and limits: New T cells are recruited in small numbers by each seasonal influenza vaccination, according to the authors' suggestion.

V was pared by 7 bases and J by 3 bases, with 22 bases between. The germline gives CDR1 SQVTM, CDR2 ANQGSEA. This CDR3 comprises 16 residues. The gene calls are TRBV29-1 and TRBJ2-1; either TRBD1 or TRBD2 may fit D (6 bases each). The receptor was isolated from a man aged 50-60 years who received an inactivated influenza vaccine. This sample comprised PBMCs from blood, obtained 5 to 6 days after vaccination. The CDR3 region has the DNA TGCAGCGCTACCCCGGGGGCCCGCGACGTCTACAATGAGCAGTTCTTC. Its protein product is CSATPGARDVYNEQFF.